These T cell receptor beta chains were read from a single sample in a study of Ad26.COV2.S vaccination and SARS-CoV-2 variants. Only in-frame clones appear in the TCRdb table, and some are missing; sequencing was by immunoSEQ multiplex PCR. The sample lists about 410,000 clones; around 85% were seen once. Sequenced here: peripheral blood, sampled in a trial of Ad26.COV2.S vaccine versus placebo. The receptors were sampled from a person between 18 and 59 years old who received the Ad26.COV2.S COVID-19 vaccine or a placebo. Each CDR3 is given with its conserved first and last residue. D genes are given only for firm matches. Where a row states a size, it is once, few, many or the class of an expanded clone; other rows omit it.

>-|TRBV3-1/TRBV3-2|TRBJ2-1|once
CASSQASPVGEQFF
TGTGCCAGCAGCCAAGCGTCCCCGGTGGGCGAGCAGTTCTTC
>TRBD2|TRBV5-1|TRBJ2-1|-
CASSWSGTRAYLEQFF
TGCGCCAGCAGCTGGTCCGGGACTAGGGCCTACCTTGAGCAGTTCTTC
>TRBD1|TRBV27|TRBJ2-7|-
CASSGTGRGTYEQYF
TGTGCCAGCAGTGGGACAGGGCGGGGGACCTACGAGCAGTACTTC
>TRBD1|TRBV27|TRBJ2-1|-
CASSLVGTAPWGQFF
TGTGCCAGCAGTTTAGTAGGGACAGCCCCGTGGGGGCAGTTCTTC
>TRBD2|TRBV20-1|TRBJ2-7|-
CSARDRAGVNF
TGCAGTGCTAGAGATCGAGCGGGGGTAAACTTC
>-|TRBV4-1|TRBJ2-1|-
CASSQDPDSYNEQFF
TGCGCCAGCAGCCAAGACCCGGACTCCTACAATGAGCAGTTCTTC
>-|TRBV18|TRBJ1-5|-
CASSPPGHRSNQPQHF
TGTGCCAGCTCACCACCGGGACACCGTAGCAATCAGCCCCAGCATTTT
>TRBD1|TRBV2|TRBJ1-1|-
CASSDLSGTGASTTEAFF
TGTGCCAGCAGTGACTTGTCCGGGACAGGGGCTTCCACCACTGAAGCTTTCTTT
>-|TRBV29-1|TRBJ1-2|-
CSVVWRDESRGYTF
TGCAGCGTTGTTTGGAGGGATGAATCTAGAGGCTACACCTTC
>TRBD2|TRBV15|TRBJ2-3|-
CATRRPSGGRIDTQYF
TGTGCCACTAGACGACCTAGCGGGGGGAGAATAGATACGCAGTATTTT
>-|TRBV9|TRBJ1-2|once
CASSVAPGSSGYTF
TGTGCCAGCAGCGTAGCTCCGGGGTCGAGTGGCTACACCTTC
>TRBD1|TRBV4-1|TRBJ1-5|-
CASSQSPGQGNNQPQHF
TGCGCCAGCAGTCAATCGCCGGGACAGGGAAACAATCAGCCCCAGCATTTT
>-|TRBV7-8|TRBJ1-2|-
CASSPSDSRYGYTF
TGTGCCAGCAGCCCTTCGGACAGCCGCTATGGCTACACCTTC
>-|TRBV7-9|TRBJ2-3|-
CASSPGVGNKLGDTQYF
TGTGCCAGCAGCCCAGGTGTGGGCAATAAACTGGGAGATACGCAGTATTTT
>-|TRBV23-1|TRBJ1-1|-
CASSQNLRDTEAFF
TGCGCCAGCAGTCAAAATTTAAGGGACACTGAAGCTTTCTTT
>-|TRBV30|TRBJ1-6|-
CAWSVRSRRSPLHF
TGTGCCTGGAGTGTACGATCGAGGAGGTCACCCCTCCACTTT
>-|TRBV7-6|TRBJ2-1|-
CASSLGSGPYNEQFF
TGTGCCAGCAGCTTAGGGTCGGGCCCCTACAATGAGCAGTTCTTC
>TRBD1|TRBV6-5|TRBJ1-2|-
CASSYQGQLDGYTF
TGTGCCAGCAGTTACCAGGGACAGCTGGATGGCTACACCTTC
>TRBD1|TRBV7-9|TRBJ2-7|-
CASSPTWTGAHPEQYF
TGTGCCAGCAGCCCAACATGGACAGGGGCTCACCCCGAGCAGTACTTC
>-|TRBV11-3|TRBJ2-2|-
CASSADRAGELFF
TGTGCCAGCAGCGCGGATCGGGCCGGGGAGCTGTTTTTT
>-|TRBV30|TRBJ2-2|-
CAWSAGDGTGELFF
TGTGCCTGGAGTGCGGGGGACGGTACCGGGGAGCTGTTTTTT
>-|TRBV6-5|TRBJ1-6|-
CASARVLNSPLHF
TGTGCCAGCGCCCGGGTCCTCAATTCACCCCTCCACTTT
>-|TRBV6-5|TRBJ2-3|-
CASILEDTQYF
TGTGCCAGCATCCTCGAAGATACGCAGTATTTT
>TRBD1|TRBV19|TRBJ1-2|-
CASRTLSRDRDNYGYTF
TGTGCCAGTAGGACACTCTCTCGGGACAGGGATAACTATGGCTACACCTTC
>-|TRBV6-1|TRBJ1-6|-
CASSEVFPSVNSPLHF
TGTGCCAGCAGTGAAGTCTTCCCTTCGGTCAATTCACCCCTCCACTTT
>TRBD1|TRBV7-2|TRBJ1-1|-
CASSPRQGGDTEAFF
TGTGCCAGCAGCCCTAGACAGGGGGGGGACACTGAAGCTTTCTTT
>-|TRBV28|TRBJ1-5|-
CASSLHLSNQPQHF
TGTGCCAGCAGTTTACATTTGAGCAATCAGCCCCAGCATTTT
>-|TRBV2|TRBJ2-3|-
CAVVADTQYF
TGTGCGGTGGTAGCAGATACGCAGTATTTT
>-|TRBV18|TRBJ1-2|-
CASSQTSWTERGYGYTF
TGTGCCAGCTCCCAAACTTCGTGGACCGAGCGTGGCTATGGCTACACCTTC
>-|TRBV24-1|TRBJ1-2|once
CATSSRQTNYGYTF
TGTGCCACCAGTAGCAGACAAACTAACTATGGCTACACCTTC
>TRBD1|TRBV11-2|TRBJ1-1|-
CASSRDRGNTEAFF
TGTGCCAGCAGCCGAGACAGGGGGAACACTGAAGCTTTCTTT
>-|TRBV7-2|TRBJ2-5|-
CASSLPSLETQYF
TGTGCCAGCAGCTTACCATCCCTGGAGACCCAGTACTTC
>-|TRBV4-3|TRBJ1-2|-
CASSQELDYGYTF
TGCGCCAGCAGCCAAGAACTGGACTATGGCTACACCTTC
>TRBD1|TRBV6-5|TRBJ2-2|-
CASSQGQGRIGELFF
TGTGCCAGCAGTCAGGGACAGGGGAGGATCGGGGAGCTGTTTTTT
>TRBD1|TRBV2|TRBJ1-2|few
CASSRSDRGLGGYTF
TGTGCCAGCAGCCGTTCGGACAGGGGCTTAGGGGGCTACACCTTC
>TRBD1|TRBV11-2|TRBJ1-1|-
CASSLLGQGTEAFF
TGTGCCAGCAGCCTATTAGGACAGGGCACTGAAGCTTTCTTT
>-|TRBV19|TRBJ1-1|-
CASSTQGTEAFF
TGTGCCAGTAGTACCCAGGGGACTGAAGCTTTCTTT
>TRBD2|TRBV5-1|TRBJ2-1|-
CASSWGGSYNEQFF
TGCGCCAGCAGCTGGGGGGGCTCCTACAATGAGCAGTTCTTC
>-|TRBV1|TRBJ1-2|-
CTSSGDYGYTF
TGCACCAGCAGCGGGGACTATGGCTACACCTTC
>-|TRBV15|TRBJ1-1|-
CATSRAGLPNTEAFF
TGTGCCACCAGCAGAGCGGGACTTCCGAACACTGAAGCTTTCTTT
>TRBD1|TRBV3-1/TRBV3-2|TRBJ1-3|once
CASSHLTGYRDTIYF
TGTGCCAGCAGCCATCTGACAGGGTATCGGGACACCATATATTTT
>-|TRBV3-1/TRBV3-2|TRBJ2-7|-
CASSPLPTGQTYEQYF
TGTGCCAGCAGCCCACTCCCCACCGGACAGACCTACGAGCAGTACTTC
>TRBD1|TRBV6-2/TRBV6-3|TRBJ1-2|-
CASSGQGFYTF
TGTGCCAGCAGTGGACAGGGGTTCTACACCTTC
>TRBD2|TRBV7-9|TRBJ2-3|-
CASRPRTSGERENTQYF
TGTGCCAGCAGACCGCGGACTAGCGGGGAGCGGGAAAATACGCAGTATTTT
>TRBD2|TRBV7-9|TRBJ2-5|-
CASSLAQGLAGGETQYF
TGTGCCAGCAGCTTAGCCCAGGGACTAGCGGGCGGAGAGACCCAGTACTTC
>TRBD2|TRBV2|TRBJ2-1|-
CASRSGGSYNEQFF
TGTGCCAGCCGAAGCGGGGGGTCCTACAATGAGCAGTTCTTC
>-|TRBV21-1|TRBJ1-2|few
CASSKGRRRAPRGGYTF
TGTGCCAGCAGCAAAGGACGAAGGCGAGCGCCTCGGGGGGGCTACACCTTC
>-|TRBV7-9|TRBJ2-1|-
CASSLEGGEQFF
TGTGCCAGCAGCTTAGAGGGAGGTGAGCAGTTCTTC
>TRBD1|TRBV7-8|TRBJ1-3|-
CASSPRQGAGTIYF
TGTGCCAGCAGCCCTCGACAGGGGGCTGGCACCATATATTTT